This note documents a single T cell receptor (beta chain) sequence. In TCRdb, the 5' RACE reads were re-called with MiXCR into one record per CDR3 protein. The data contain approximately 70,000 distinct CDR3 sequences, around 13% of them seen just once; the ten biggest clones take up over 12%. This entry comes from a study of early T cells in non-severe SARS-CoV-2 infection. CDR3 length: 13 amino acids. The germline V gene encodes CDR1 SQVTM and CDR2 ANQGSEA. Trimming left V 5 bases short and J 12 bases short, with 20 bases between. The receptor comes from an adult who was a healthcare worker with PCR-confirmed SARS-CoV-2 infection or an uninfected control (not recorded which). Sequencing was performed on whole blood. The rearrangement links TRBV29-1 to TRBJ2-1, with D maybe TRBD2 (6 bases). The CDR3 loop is CSVPYSGHGGQFF. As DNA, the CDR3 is TGCAGCGTTCCTTATTCGGGGCACGGGGGGCAGTTCTTC.